The 28 T cell receptor beta chains below come from one sample, sequenced in a study of T cell clones after liver transplantation. The assay was immunoSEQ multiplex PCR, and TCRdb's table has in-frame clones only and misses some. The sample holds roughly 80,000 clones, roughly 80% seen once. The sequencing here drew on CD4+ T cells from blood, taken around 45 months after liver transplant. These receptors all come from a human patient who received a liver transplant. The graft donor may have contributed some T cells.

This clone was observed once. The chain joins TRBV4-2 to TRBJ2-5; possible D gene TRBD2, 6 bases. CDR3 length: 15 residues. CDR1 is LGHNA and CDR2 is YNFKEQ in the germline V gene. Trimming cost V 4 bases and J 5 bases, with 17 bases left between them. The CDR3: CASSPAAGLGETQYF. The CDR3 nucleotides are TGTGCCAGCAGCCCGGCGGCGGGGTTGGGCGAGACCCAGTACTTC.

This clone was observed a handful of times. This chain joins TRBV10-2 and TRBJ1-2; D is perhaps TRBD1 (5 bases). V gave up 3 bases and J gave up 4 bases, with 12 bases separating them. The CDR3 covers 14 residues. The germline gives CDR1 WSHSY, CDR2 SAAADI. CDR3: CASSDWGGAYGYTF. The CDR3 nucleotides read TGCGCCAGCAGTGATTGGGGCGGGGCCTATGGCTACACCTTC.

The CDR3 DNA follows: TGTGCCAGTAACCCCCTGGACAGTGGGACTGGAAACACCATATATTTT. Encoded protein: CASNPLDSGTGNTIYF. The genes are TRBV19 and TRBJ1-3; tentative D call: TRBD1 (6 bases). V was trimmed by 7 bases and J by 2 bases, leaving 18 bases between them. This CDR3 is built from 16 residues. Germline CDR1 reads LNHDA; CDR2 reads SQIVND (reference sequence).

The chain employs TRBV4-2 and TRBJ2-7; no firm D call. The germline CDR1 and CDR2 sequences are LGHNA and YNFKEQ. V shed 0 bases and J shed 6 bases, with 9 bases lying between them. CDR3 size: 13 residues. In DNA, the CDR3 is TGTGCCAGCAGCCAAGAGGAACTTCTCGAGCAGTACTTC. This sequence encodes CASSQEELLEQYF.

Remarks on this clone: Other DNA sequences in this specimen translate into the identical CDR3. The gene calls are TRBV7-2 and TRBJ1-5, with a possible D match to TRBD1 (5 bases). This CDR3 is built from 13 residues. Trimming removed 1 base from V and 5 bases from J, with 6 bases in between. Germline CDR1 and CDR2: SGHTA and FQGNSA. The CDR3 loop is CASSLGGDQPQHF. For the CDR3, the DNA is TGTGCCAGCAGCTTAGGAGGGGATCAGCCCCAGCATTTT.

The rearrangement uses TRBV5-1 and TRBJ1-1; 7 nucleotides align to TRBD1. CDR3 length: 16 residues. The V gene end was trimmed by 0 bases and the J gene end by 1 base; junction bases not matched to a gene: 6. The germline CDR1 and CDR2 sequences are SGHRS and YFSETQ. The CDR3 bases are TGCGCCAGCAGCTTGGTTCGGGACAGAACGAACACTGAAGCTTTCTTT. Translation: CASSLVRDRTNTEAFF. The full variable domain, in which reference TRBV5-1 and TRBJ1-1 provide the parts outside the CDR3, is KAGVTQTPRYLIKTRGQQVTLSCSPISGHRSVSWYQQTPGQGLQFLFEYFSETQRNKGNFPGRFSGRQFSNSRSEMNVSTLELGDSALYLCASSLVRDRTNTEAFFGQGTRLTVV.

J is TRBJ2-1 and V is TRBV7-8; 8 bases are shared with TRBD2. The CDR3 is 15 residues long. The germline gives CDR1 SGHVS, CDR2 FQNEAQ. V shed 5 bases and J 6 bases; nucleotides not matched to a gene: 9. For the CDR3, the DNA is TGTGCCAGCAGCCCCAGCGGGAGACGGGGCAATGAGCAGTTCTTC. It codes for CASSPSGRRGNEQFF.

The rearrangement uses TRBV19 and TRBJ2-1; 11 bases are shared with TRBD2. Germline CDR1 LNHDA, CDR2 SQIVND (reference sequence). This CDR3 has 15 residues. Trimming removed 5 bases from V and 7 bases from J; junction bases left unmatched: 7. CDR3 amino acids: CASSAGTSGRNEQFF. The CDR3 coding sequence is TGTGCCAGTAGTGCCGGGACTAGCGGACGTAATGAGCAGTTCTTC.

This clone came up once. The chain links TRBV11-1 to TRBJ2-2; 9 positions agree with TRBD2. This CDR3 has 16 residues. CDR1 is SGHAT and CDR2 is FQDESV in the germline V gene (reference sequence). V was clipped by 5 bases and J by 4 bases; unmatched bases: 8. The CDR3: CASSIPSGVITGELFF. The CDR3 nucleotides read TGTGCCAGCAGCATACCTAGCGGGGTGATCACCGGGGAGCTGTTTTTT. The full variable domain, in which reference TRBV11-1 and TRBJ2-2 provide the parts outside the CDR3, is EAEVAQSPRYKITEKSQAVAFWCDPISGHATLYWYRQILGQGPELLVQFQDESVVDDSQLPKDRFSAERLKGVDSTLKIQPAELGDSAMYLCASSIPSGVITGELFFGEGSRLTVL.

The genes are TRBV29-1 and TRBJ2-5, with D possibly TRBD1 on 6 matching bases. The CDR3 has 12 amino acids. V shed 7 bases and J shed 5 bases, with 14 bases lying between them. The germline gives CDR1 SQVTM, CDR2 ANQGSEA. The DNA for the CDR3 is TGCAGCGGGGACACTAATGCCGAGACCCAGTACTTC. Protein sequence: CSGDTNAETQYF.

J is TRBJ2-5 and V is TRBV10-3; no clear D. The CDR3 contains 15 residues. V lost 3 bases to trimming and J lost 1 base, with 12 bases between them. Germline loops: CDR1 ENHRY, CDR2 SYGVKD. The CDR3 DNA is TGTGCCATCAGTGATCCCGCCCAATTCCAAGAGACCCAGTACTTC. Its translation: CAISDPAQFQETQYF.

In regard to this clone: Compared with germline, one end of the junction differs, possibly owing to a read error. Within the sample, other DNA sequences also encode this same CDR3. This chain joins TRBV5-1 and TRBJ1-1; 8 bases match TRBD1. This CDR3 region has 16 residues. From germline, CDR1 is SGHRS and CDR2 YFSETQ. As DNA, the CDR3 is TGCGCCAGCAGCTTGGCCACAGGGGGTATGAACACTGAAGCTTTCTTC. This gives the protein CASSLATGGMNTEAFF.

The J gene is TRBJ1-1, the V gene TRBV7-2; D uncertain. The germline V and J ends were trimmed by 1 base and 6 bases, with 12 bases remaining between them. The CDR3 contains 14 residues. Germline CDR1 SGHTA, CDR2 FQGNSA. CDR3 residues: CASSLVSTGSEAFF. Here the CDR3 DNA reads TGTGCCAGCAGCTTAGTTAGTACGGGCTCTGAAGCTTTCTTT.

In this sample, this clone turned up once. The chain is built from TRBV6-5 and TRBJ1-5, with 8 bases matching TRBD1. CDR3 length equals 15 residues. V lost 3 bases and J lost 6; bases outside the gene matches: 7. Germline lookup yields CDR1 MNHEY and CDR2 SVGAGI. The CDR3 loop reads CASSYHTGGVQPQHF. The CDR3 DNA follows: TGTGCCAGCAGTTATCACACAGGGGGTGTTCAGCCCCAGCATTTT.

The chain employs TRBV6-1 and TRBJ2-7, with 13 bases aligning to TRBD2. Per germline, CDR1 MNHNS and CDR2 SASEGT. The V segment lost 6 bases and the J segment 3 bases; nucleotides outside the gene matches: 5. The CDR3 is 15 residues long. As DNA, the CDR3 is TGTGCCAGCAGCACCGGGACTAGCGGGATCTACGAGCAGTACTTC. Protein sequence: CASSTGTSGIYEQYF.

The chain carries TRBV11-2 and TRBJ2-1; 7 nucleotides agree with TRBD1. The CDR3 has 15 residues. Germline values: CDR1 SGHAT, CDR2 FQNNGV. Trimming removed 4 bases from V and 3 bases from J; junction bases left unmatched: 6. DNA of the CDR3: TGTGCCAGCAGCTCCGACAGGGAAGGCTACAATGAGCAGTTCTTC. Encoded protein: CASSSDREGYNEQFF.

The chain links TRBV7-8 to TRBJ2-7, with 7 bases aligning to TRBD2. V shed 0 bases and J 0 bases; nucleotides not matched to a gene: 5. Germline CDR1 and CDR2: SGHVS and FQNEAQ. There are 16 residues in the CDR3. In nucleotides, the CDR3 is TGTGCCAGCAGCTTAGCGTTAAGCGGGAACTCCTACGAGCAGTACTTC. It yields the protein CASSLALSGNSYEQYF.

The V and J genes are TRBV6-5 and TRBJ1-4; TRBD1 is a possible D gene (5 bases). V was pared by 11 bases and J by 0 bases, with 16 bases between. CDR3 size: 15 residues. CDR1 and CDR2 from the germline V gene are MNHEY and SVGAGI. Written as DNA, the CDR3 is TGTGCCTCCCGGCGGGGACCCGCAACTAATGAAAAACTGTTTTTT. Protein product: CASRRGPATNEKLFF.

V gene TRBV2 combines with J gene TRBJ1-1; TRBD1 matches 7 bases. Per the germline V gene, CDR1 is SNHLY and CDR2 is FYNNEI. The CDR3 is 15 residues long. The ends lost 3 bases at V and 1 base at J; junction bases unmatched: 5. The CDR3 DNA reads as TGTGCCAGCAGTGATCGTCCAGGGGGGAACACTGAAGCTTTCTTT. This sequence encodes CASSDRPGGNTEAFF. The whole variable domain, filled in from reference TRBV2 and TRBJ1-1, reads EPEVTQTPSHQVTQMGQEVILRCVPISNHLYFYWYRQILGQKVEFLVSFYNNEISEKSEIFDDQFSVERPDGSNFTLKIRSTKLEDSAMYFCASSDRPGGNTEAFFGQGTRLTVV.

The chain carries TRBV5-1 and TRBJ1-4, with unresolved D. The CDR3 is 16 residues long. Per germline, CDR1 SGHRS and CDR2 YFSETQ. V was pared by 0 bases and J by 2 bases, with 11 bases between. Here the CDR3 reads CASSLVGSGTNEKLFF. As DNA, the CDR3 is TGCGCCAGCAGCTTGGTGGGGAGCGGGACTAATGAAAAACTGTTTTTT. Using reference TRBV5-1 and TRBJ1-4 for the parts outside the CDR3, the full variable domain is KAGVTQTPRYLIKTRGQQVTLSCSPISGHRSVSWYQQTPGQGLQFLFEYFSETQRNKGNFPGRFSGRQFSNSRSEMNVSTLELGDSALYLCASSLVGSGTNEKLFFGSGTQLSVL.

The rearrangement joins TRBV21-1 to TRBJ2-5; the D call of TRBD1 is as the table states it, not checked on the DNA. TRBV21-1 is a pseudogene locus. The CDR3 totals 11 residues. The CDR3 region has the DNA TGTGCCTACAAGGTACAGGAGACCCAGTACTTC. Its protein product is CAYKVQETQYF.

The chain recombines TRBV5-1 with TRBJ2-7; 8 nucleotides align to TRBD1. The CDR3 runs 15 residues. Germline V gene sequence: CDR1 SGHRS, CDR2 YFSETQ. The junction had 10 bases not matched to a gene; V was cut back by 5 bases and J by 3 bases. CDR3 in DNA: TGCGCCAGCAGTGGGTCCGGGACAGGCCGCTACGAGCAGTACTTC. Encoded protein: CASSGSGTGRYEQYF.

This chain joins TRBV28 and TRBJ1-2; D ambiguous. This CDR3 is 13 amino acids long. Germline V gene lookup returns CDR1 MDHEN and CDR2 SYDVKM. Trimming left V 3 bases short and J 7 bases short, with 12 bases between. In DNA, the CDR3 is TGTGCCAGCAGTTTGGAGACGCCGGTTGGCTACACCTTC. It encodes CASSLETPVGYTF.

The chain has TRBV28 and TRBJ2-7, with TRBD1 as a possible D gene (5 bases). Germline assignment: CDR1 MDHEN and CDR2 SYDVKM. The ends were cut back, 3 bases at V and 5 bases at J, with 14 bases in the middle. This CDR3 spans 14 amino acids. The CDR3 DNA is TGTGCCAGCAGTTTTACTGCCAGGGTGAACGAGCAGTACTTC. This encodes CASSFTARVNEQYF.

This chain uses TRBV21-1 with TRBJ1-1; the table calls TRBD1, which could not be checked here. TRBV21-1 is an annotated pseudogene. This CDR3 is built from 14 residues. The CDR3 sequence is CASTTRDSFTEAFF. The CDR3 coding sequence is TGTGCCAGCACTACGCGGGACAGTTTCACTGAAGCTTTCTTT.

The CDR3 protein is CASSFTGTGFQYF. CDR3 nucleotide sequence: TGTGCCAGCAGCTTCACCGGGACAGGGTTTCAGTACTTC. The chain joins TRBV7-2 to TRBJ2-4; 9 bases fit TRBD1. The CDR3 is 13 amino acids. Unmatched junction bases numbered 5, after V lost 3 bases and J lost 11 bases. CDR1 and CDR2 from the germline V gene are SGHTA and FQGNSA.

The rearrangement joins TRBV5-1 to TRBJ2-1, with 8 bases aligning to TRBD1. This CDR3 contains 12 residues. Unmatched junction bases numbered 3, after V lost 4 bases and J lost 9 bases. Germline loops: CDR1 SGHRS, CDR2 YFSETQ. The CDR3 here is CASSVQGAEQFF. In DNA form, the CDR3 reads TGCGCCAGCAGCGTCCAGGGGGCTGAGCAGTTCTTC. Using reference TRBV5-1 and TRBJ2-1 for the parts outside the CDR3, the full variable domain is KAGVTQTPRYLIKTRGQQVTLSCSPISGHRSVSWYQQTPGQGLQFLFEYFSETQRNKGNFPGRFSGRQFSNSRSEMNVSTLELGDSALYLCASSVQGAEQFFGPGTRLTVL.

The genes are TRBV28 and TRBJ1-2; unclear D gene. Germline CDR1 is MDHEN and CDR2 is SYDVKM. The CDR3 is made up of 12 amino acids. Trimming pared 5 bases from V and 6 bases from J, leaving 10 bases between. This CDR3 is CASSIPYNGYTF. DNA for the CDR3: TGTGCCAGCAGTATACCCTATAATGGCTACACCTTC.